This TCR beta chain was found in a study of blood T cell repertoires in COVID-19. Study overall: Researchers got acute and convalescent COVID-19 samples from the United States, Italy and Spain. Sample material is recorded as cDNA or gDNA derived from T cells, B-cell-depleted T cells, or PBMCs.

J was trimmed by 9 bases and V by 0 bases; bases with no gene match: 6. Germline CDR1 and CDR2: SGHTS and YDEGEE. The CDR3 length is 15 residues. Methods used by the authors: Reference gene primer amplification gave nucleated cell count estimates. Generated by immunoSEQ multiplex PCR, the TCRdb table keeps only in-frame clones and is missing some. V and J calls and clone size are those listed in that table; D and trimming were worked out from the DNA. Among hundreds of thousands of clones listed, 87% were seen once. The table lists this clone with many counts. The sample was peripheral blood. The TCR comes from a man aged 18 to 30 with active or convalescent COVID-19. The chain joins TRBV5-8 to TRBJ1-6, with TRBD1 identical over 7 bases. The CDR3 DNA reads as TGTGCCAGCAGCTTGGGACAGGGTTATCGTTCACCCCTCCACTTT. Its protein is CASSLGQGYRSPLHF.